One and the same sample provided the 31 T cell receptor beta chains below, sequenced in a study of T-cell memory formation after mild COVID-19. TCRdb reprocessed the 5' RACE reads with MiXCR, giving one entry per CDR3 protein. The sample holds 550,000 to 600,000 distinct CDR3 sequences, about 20% seen once. The sample taken for sequencing was PBMCs or a T cell subset sorted from them (not recorded which). These receptors were obtained from an adult woman who had mild COVID-19 (a few samples of this study predate the infection). Cell type and time point are not known.

Ten or more counts support this clonotype. The chain uses TRBV4-3 and TRBJ2-1, with 8 bases aligning to TRBD2. With 1 base clipped from V and 3 bases from J, the junction kept 11 bases outside the gene matches. In germline, CDR1 is LGHNA, CDR2 YSLEER. The length of the CDR3 is 18 residues. The CDR3 coding sequence is TGCGCCAGCAGCCAAGCCGTCATAATAGCGGGGATCTACAATGAGCAGTTCTTC. It yields the protein CASSQAVIIAGIYNEQFF.

The V and J genes are TRBV7-9 and TRBJ2-5; D tentatively reads TRBD1 or TRBD2 (7 bases each). The CDR3 extends over 13 amino acids. V dropped 5 bases and J dropped 11 bases, with 18 bases sitting between them. Germline CDR1 and CDR2: SEHNR and FQNEAQ (reference sequence). The CDR3 region is CASSPRQGGTQYF. The DNA of the CDR3 is TGTGCCAGCAGCCCGAGACAGGGAGGGACTCAGTACTTC.

The gene calls are TRBV6-5 and TRBJ1-2; 7 nucleotides match TRBD1. V lost 5 bases and J lost 5; bases outside the gene matches: 5. Germline V gives CDR1 MNHEY, CDR2 SVGAGI. CDR3 length equals 13 residues. The CDR3 DNA sequence: TGTGCCAGCAGTACGGGACAGTGGTATGGCTACACCTTC. Protein sequence: CASSTGQWYGYTF.

A few counts support this clonotype. The rearrangement links TRBV10-3 to TRBJ1-4; no clear D gene. From germline, CDR1 is ENHRY and CDR2 SYGVKD. The CDR3 totals 13 residues. The V end lost 7 bases, the J end lost 7 bases, and 13 bases lay between the germline ends. CDR3 sequence: CAIKPDRGEKLFF. For the CDR3, the DNA is TGTGCCATCAAGCCCGATCGGGGTGAAAAACTGTTTTTT.

The chain carries TRBV24-1 and TRBJ2-5; perhaps TRBD2 as D (5 bases). Germline CDR1 and CDR2: KGHDR and SFDVKD. This CDR3 is built from 17 residues. V shed 1 base and J shed 4 bases, with 18 bases lying between them. The CDR3 here is CATSDLNDYPGGETQYF. In DNA form, the CDR3 reads TGTGCCACCAGTGATTTAAACGACTACCCAGGCGGAGAGACCCAGTACTTC.

The sample holds a few counts of this clonotype. The genes are TRBV20-1 and TRBJ2-7; D is unresolved. Trimming took 3 bases from V and 0 from J, leaving 15 bases between them. Germline lookup yields CDR1 DFQATT and CDR2 SNEGSKA (reference sequence). There are 15 residues in the CDR3. The CDR3 region is CSARDRTTPSYEQYF. The CDR3 region has the DNA TGCAGTGCTAGGGATCGTACTACGCCCTCCTACGAGCAGTACTTC.

The J gene is TRBJ2-5, the V gene TRBV20-1; D is unresolved. Germline-derived CDR1 and CDR2 are DFQATT and SNEGSKA (reference sequence). Deletions cut 0 bases from V and 3 bases from J, with 11 bases between. CDR3 length equals 14 residues. CDR3 loop: CSARDPGRKETQYF. The CDR3, as DNA: TGCAGTGCTAGAGATCCGGGCCGAAAAGAGACCCAGTACTTC.

This chain links TRBV10-3 with TRBJ1-5; D is uncertain. V was clipped by 2 bases and J by 4 bases, with 15 bases between them. The CDR3 runs to 16 residues. In germline, CDR1 is ENHRY, CDR2 SYGVKD. CDR3 nucleotides: TGTGCCATCAGTGAGCTAGGACCCCAGGTTAATCAGCCCCAGCATTTT. Its protein is CAISELGPQVNQPQHF.

The J gene is TRBJ2-7, the V gene TRBV9; 8 bases fit TRBD2. Germline V gene sequence: CDR1 SGDLS, CDR2 YYNGEE. There are 14 residues in the CDR3. The V segment lost 4 bases and the J segment 3 bases; nucleotides outside the gene matches: 6. CDR3 nucleotides: TGTGCCAGCAGCCCAGGGACTAGTAACTACGAGCAGTACTTC. Its translation is CASSPGTSNYEQYF. Together with reference TRBV9 and TRBJ2-7, the CDR3 gives the full variable domain: DSGVTQTPKHLITATGQRVTLRCSPRSGDLSVYWYQQSLDQGLQFLIQYYNGEERAKGNILERFSAQQFPDLHSELNLSSLELGDSALYFCASSPGTSNYEQYFGPGTRLTVT.

This clonotype has ten or more counts. The V gene is TRBV15, the J gene TRBJ2-1, with D perhaps matching TRBD2 (6 bases). The V and J ends lost 0 bases and 13 bases respectively, with 13 bases between them. The CDR3 has 13 residues. Germline V gives CDR1 LNHNV, CDR2 YYDKDF (reference sequence). The CDR3 region is CATSREILANQFF. CDR3 DNA: TGTGCCACCAGCAGAGAAATCCTAGCGAACCAGTTCTTC.

The rearrangement links TRBV2 to TRBJ2-5; 10 bases fit TRBD2. The V gene's germline CDR1 is SNHLY and CDR2 FYNNEI. The CDR3 runs 14 residues. With 3 bases clipped from V and 5 bases from J, the junction kept 3 bases outside the gene matches. The CDR3 DNA sequence: TGTGCCAGCAGTGACCCTAGCGGGAGCGAGACCCAGTACTTC. Residues: CASSDPSGSETQYF. The full variable domain, its missing parts supplied by reference TRBV2 and TRBJ2-5, is EPEVTQTPSHQVTQMGQEVILRCVPISNHLYFYWYRQILGQKVEFLVSFYNNEISEKSEIFDDQFSVERPDGSNFTLKIRSTKLEDSAMYFCASSDPSGSETQYFGPGTRLLVL.

The rearrangement joins TRBV12-3 or TRBV12-4 to TRBJ2-3, with D maybe TRBD2 (5 bases). There are 15 residues in the CDR3. V was shortened by 6 bases and J by 3 bases, with 16 bases between the two germline ends. The CDR3 bases are TGTGCCAGCAGCCATAGCGCCCTCCATACAGATACGCAGTATTTT. Residues: CASSHSALHTDTQYF.

V usage is TRBV7-2 and J usage is TRBJ1-1; D not resolved. Deletions cut 4 bases from V and 0 bases from J, with 12 bases between. CDR3 length: 15 residues. Germline CDR1 is SGHTA and CDR2 is FQGNSA. CDR3 nucleotide sequence: TGTGCCAGCAGCTCTTGGGTTCCGGTGAACACTGAAGCTTTCTTT. This translates into CASSSWVPVNTEAFF.

The chain has TRBV7-3 and TRBJ2-1; 9 positions match TRBD1. The V and J ends lost 4 bases and 2 bases, in that order; junction bases with no gene match: 3. In germline, CDR1 is SGHTA, CDR2 FQGTGA. The CDR3 is 15 residues long. The CDR3 bases are TGTGCCAGCAGCTCCCGACAGGGGGCCTACAATGAGCAGTTCTTC. Amino acid sequence: CASSSRQGAYNEQFF.

This clonotype was detected only a few times. The rearrangement uses TRBV29-1 and TRBJ1-3, with D maybe TRBD1 (5 bases). Germline CDR1 is SQVTM and CDR2 is ANQGSEA. V was shortened by 5 bases and J by 2 bases, with 13 bases between the two germline ends. The CDR3 extends over 14 amino acids. The chain's CDR3 is CSVMKGEAGNTIYF. The CDR3 DNA reads as TGCAGCGTTATGAAAGGGGAGGCTGGAAACACCATATATTTT.

The chain combines TRBV4-1 with TRBJ2-7; D is ambiguous. From germline, CDR1 is MGHRA and CDR2 YSYEKL. V lost 2 bases, J lost 2 bases, and 13 bases lay in between. The CDR3 is made up of 15 amino acids. Here the CDR3 DNA reads TGCGCCAGCAGCCAACAGCCGGACGGAACCTACGAGCAGTACTTC. Protein: CASSQQPDGTYEQYF.

J is TRBJ1-1 and V is TRBV2; D not certain. Germline lookup yields CDR1 SNHLY and CDR2 FYNNEI. This CDR3 is 10 amino acids long. V dropped 3 bases and J dropped 7 bases, with 3 bases sitting between them. The DNA for the CDR3 is TGTGCCAGCAGTGACGTTGAAGCTTTCTTT. Its translation: CASSDVEAFF.

In DNA, the CDR3 is TGCGCCAGCAGCCAAGTGTTGCGGGGGGCGAAAGATACGCAGTATTTT. Translating gives CASSQVLRGAKDTQYF. V is TRBV4-1 and J is TRBJ2-3, with TRBD2 identical over 8 bases. This CDR3 has 16 amino acids. Germline-derived CDR1 and CDR2 are MGHRA and YSYEKL. The ends lost 1 base at V and 5 bases at J; junction bases unmatched: 8.

The V gene is TRBV29-1, the J gene TRBJ2-3; tentative D call: TRBD1 (5 bases). The CDR3 has 13 amino acids. V was shortened by 5 bases and J by 0 bases, with 9 bases between the two germline ends. CDR1 is SQVTM and CDR2 is ANQGSEA in the germline V gene. This chain's CDR3 is CSVIAGSTDTQYF. The CDR3 DNA reads as TGCAGCGTTATTGCAGGGAGCACAGATACGCAGTATTTT.

The chain joins TRBV12-5 to TRBJ1-3; D is undetermined. CDR1 is LGHNT and CDR2 is FRNRAP in the germline V gene. CDR3 size: 15 residues. Trimming pared 7 bases from V and 0 bases from J, leaving 13 bases between. CDR3 in amino acids: CASASDGLSGNTIYF. DNA for the CDR3: TGTGCTAGTGCCTCGGACGGGCTCTCTGGAAACACCATATATTTT.

This clonotype came up a few times. This rearrangement joins TRBV4-1 to TRBJ1-2, with 7 bases fitting TRBD1. With 1 base clipped from V and 1 base from J, the junction kept 9 bases outside the gene matches. Germline CDR1 MGHRA, CDR2 YSYEKL. The length of the CDR3 is 17 residues. The CDR3 nucleotides read TGCGCCAGCAGCCAAGGACCTGGACAGGCTCTTAACTATGGCTACACCTTC. Its translation: CASSQGPGQALNYGYTF.

This chain links TRBV2 with TRBJ2-2; D is perhaps TRBD1 (6 bases). V dropped 6 bases and J dropped 7 bases, with 12 bases sitting between them. Germline CDR1 reads SNHLY; CDR2 reads FYNNEI. The CDR3 runs to 13 residues. CDR3 residues: CASRGTLNGELFF. CDR3 coding DNA: TGTGCCAGCAGGGGGACACTAAACGGGGAGCTGTTTTTT.

The gene calls are TRBV5-1 and TRBJ1-6; D ambiguous. Germline CDR1 and CDR2: SGHRS and YFSETQ. There are 13 residues in the CDR3. V lost 4 bases and J lost 8, with 10 bases in between. The CDR3 reads CASSLGRDSPLHF. As DNA, the CDR3 is TGCGCCAGCAGCCTCGGCCGGGATTCACCCCTCCACTTT.

This CDR3 is CASSPQGAIHEQYF. Written as DNA, the CDR3 is TGTGCCAGCTCACCACAGGGGGCGATCCACGAGCAGTACTTC. This chain connects TRBV18 to TRBJ2-7; TRBD1 aligns across 7 bases. The J segment lost 5 bases and the V segment lost 1 base, leaving 5 bases of the junction unmatched. This CDR3 has 14 residues. The germline CDR1 and CDR2 sequences are KGHSH and LQKENI.

In its sample, this clonotype was seen a few times. The V call is TRBV6-2 or TRBV6-3, the J call TRBJ2-1; 10 bases line up with TRBD2. V lost 5 bases to trimming and J lost 7 bases; unmatched junction nucleotides: 5. CDR3 length equals 14 residues. Germline V gene data show CDR1 as MNHEY and CDR2 as SVGEGT. CDR3 amino acids: CASSLAGDWNEQFF. In DNA form, the CDR3 reads TGTGCCAGCAGTCTAGCGGGGGATTGGAATGAGCAGTTCTTC.

This clonotype was detected a few times. The chain recombines TRBV24-1 with TRBJ1-2; D is ambiguous. V gave up 6 bases and J gave up 4 bases, with 8 bases separating them. The germline CDR1 and CDR2 sequences are KGHDR and SFDVKD. CDR3 length: 12 residues. The CDR3: CATSSPVYGYTF. Here the CDR3 DNA reads TGTGCCACCAGTTCACCGGTCTATGGCTACACCTTC.

This clonotype has more than one count but fewer than ten. This chain uses TRBV29-1 with TRBJ2-7; D might be TRBD2 (5 bases). The germline gives CDR1 SQVTM, CDR2 ANQGSEA. This CDR3 spans 11 amino acids. With 6 bases removed from V and 2 bases from J, the gap between germline ends came to 8 bases. As DNA, the CDR3 is TGCAGCGTGCGGGCCCCCTACGAGCAGTACTTC. Protein sequence: CSVRAPYEQYF.

This clonotype has a count of ten or more. The chain has TRBV12-3 or TRBV12-4 and TRBJ2-3, with 7 positions matching TRBD2. This CDR3 has 15 amino acids. After removal of 2 bases from V and 3 bases from J, the junction contained 5 bases not matched to a gene. The DNA of the CDR3 is TGTGCCAGCAGTTTAAGGCGGGAGAGGACAGATACGCAGTATTTT. Its translation is CASSLRRERTDTQYF.

J is TRBJ1-5 and V is TRBV12-3 or TRBV12-4; possible D gene TRBD1, 6 bases. The CDR3 loop spans 15 amino acids. Trimming stripped 3 bases from V and 3 bases from J, with 12 bases between. DNA for the CDR3: TGTGCCAGCAGTTTCGTCAGGGGAATCAATCAGCCCCAGCATTTT. Encoded protein: CASSFVRGINQPQHF.

The chain is built from TRBV12-3 or TRBV12-4 and TRBJ1-1, with D unresolved. Trimming pared 3 bases from V and 3 bases from J, leaving 8 bases between. This CDR3 comprises 13 residues. For the CDR3, the DNA is TGTGCCAGCAGTTTTTCCGGATACACTGAAGCTTTCTTT. It encodes CASSFSGYTEAFF.

The V gene is TRBV19, the J gene TRBJ1-2; D gene uncertain. Trimming pared 1 base from V and 7 bases from J, leaving 13 bases between. CDR3 length equals 14 residues. Germline V gives CDR1 LNHDA, CDR2 SQIVND (reference sequence). The CDR3 loop is CASSIGVGDRGYTF. Written as DNA, the CDR3 is TGTGCCAGTAGTATAGGGGTCGGGGATCGTGGCTACACCTTC.